These 5 T cell receptor beta chains were all obtained from the same sample, sequenced in a study of regulatory T cells in long-lasting Graves disease. Documented time point: newly diagnosed GD, antithyroid drugs for less than 3 months. From PBMCs, RNA was extracted and then used to make the TCR library. Both iRepertoire HTBI primers and Arm-PCR of CDR3 regions were used to build the TCR beta libraries. TCRdb re-analysed the multiplex PCR reads in MiXCR, keeping a single row per CDR3 protein. The table includes more than 300,000 distinct CDR3 sequences, roughly 16% detected once. Another study also made use of these data, one on T cells in Graves' hyperthyroidism and ophthalmopathy.

The source was peripheral blood mononuclear cells (PBMCs), collected at new diagnosis, from a patient treated with antithyroid drugs. Receptors were obtained from a woman under 30 with Graves disease.

In its sample, this clonotype was seen many times. The J gene is TRBJ1-4, the V gene TRBV12-3 or TRBV12-4, with D possibly TRBD1 on 6 matching bases. Trimming took off 7 bases at V and 10 bases at J, with 13 bases between the two ends. The CDR3 runs 12 residues. Here the CDR3 DNA reads TGTGCCAGCACCGCAGGGGATGGAAAACTGTTTTTT. Encoded protein: CASTAGDGKLFF.

This clonotype showed up just a few times. The chain joins TRBV9 to TRBJ2-7; unclear D gene. V dropped 0 bases and J dropped 5 bases, with 3 bases sitting between them. The CDR3 sequence is 11 residues long. The germline V gene has CDR1 SGDLS and CDR2 YYNGEE. In nucleotides, the CDR3 is TGTGCCAGCAGCGTAGTAGACGAGCAGTACTTC. It is translated as CASSVVDEQYF.

On this clonotype: One end of the junction does not line up with germline, which may come from a read error. The chain has TRBV3-1 and TRBJ2-5; possible D gene TRBD1, 6 bases. The CDR3 length is 14 residues. Germline CDR1 is LGHDT and CDR2 is YNNKEL (reference sequence). The CDR3: CARSRGGAQETRYF. The CDR3 DNA is TGTGCGAGGAGCCGAGGGGGAGCCCAAGAGACCCGGTACTTC.

This clonotype was seen repeatedly, ten times or more. J is TRBJ1-2 and V is TRBV3-1; D may be TRBD1 (5 bases). Germline V gene sequence: CDR1 LGHDT, CDR2 YNNKEL (reference sequence). Trimming cost V 0 bases and J 7 bases, with 9 bases left between them. This CDR3 spans 13 amino acids. CDR3 DNA sequence: TGTGCCAGCAGCCAAGAAAGGAGGGGTGGCTACACCTTC. Amino acid sequence: CASSQERRGGYTF.

The chain links TRBV5-1 to TRBJ1-3; D is undetermined. This CDR3 has 16 residues. V was trimmed by 4 bases and J by 1 base, leaving 15 bases between them. CDR1 and CDR2 from the germline V gene are SGHRS and YFSETQ. CDR3 sequence: CASSLIPTESGNTIYF. The CDR3 nucleotides read TGCGCCAGCAGCCTCATACCTACTGAGTCTGGAAACACCATATATTTT.